This TCR beta chain was retrieved from a study of blood T cells in healthy people across ages. In regard to this clonotype: The antigen remains undetermined.

Trimming took 4 bases from V and 4 from J; bases not matched to a gene: 7. The CDR3 has 14 amino acids. Germline-derived CDR1 and CDR2 are MNHEY and SVGAGI. A sample-barcoded 5' primer and a J-beta primer mix were used in a second PCR of roughly 7 to 11 cycles. The template-switch adaptor, which had 12 random nucleotides, put a tag on each cDNA molecule. TCRdb used MiXCR to reprocess the 5' RACE reads, holding one entry per CDR3 protein. The table records 650,000 to 1,000,000 distinct CDR3 sequences, roughly 34% of them present only once. Healthy Caucasian individuals from Russia aged about 6 to 90 were enrolled as donors. Study-level findings and limits: Diversity estimates drawn from one million T cells were deemed underestimates.

The genes are TRBV6-5 and TRBJ2-7, with 7 nucleotides matching TRBD2. The source is a man younger than 35 in good health. The material sequenced was blood. The CDR3 DNA sequence: TGTGCCAGCAGTTCCTACCGGGGGGTGTACGAGCAGTACTTC. Translated: CASSSYRGVYEQYF.